The clone carrying this T cell receptor beta chain was observed a handful of times. What it binds is unknown. From cryopreserved PBMCs came around 2 micrograms of genomic DNA used for TCR beta libraries. This sample is part of a study of cytotoxic CD8 clonotypes in ibrutinib-treated CLL. Background on the study: Among patients, around 25 responded partially and 2 completely; some 15 then stayed remitted and roughly 12 progressed after median about 74 months.

Generated by immunoSEQ multiplex PCR, the TCRdb table keeps only in-frame clones and is missing some. The sample lists around 33,000 clones, 69% seen once, with around a quarter in the top ten. Study-level findings and limits: Private clonotypes, not public ones, expanded at ibrutinib response.

The TCR sequence derives from a human donor with chronic lymphocytic leukemia. The sequencing used PBMCs, collected before ibrutinib treatment.

CDR3 nucleotides: TGCGCCAGCAGCTTCGAAGGCGGCTACACCTTC. Its protein is CASSFEGGYTF. The V gene is TRBV5-1, the J gene TRBJ1-2; D is uncertain. V lost 2 bases and J 8 bases, leaving 7 bases between the germline ends. Per the germline V gene, CDR1 is SGHRS and CDR2 is YFSETQ. The CDR3 totals 11 residues.